This T cell receptor (beta chain) was retrieved from a study of blood T cells in healthy people across ages (dated by TCRdb to the mid-2010s). Concerning the study at large: Template switching captured roughly one uniquely barcoded TCR beta cDNA molecule per two T cells in model experiments. Donors of different ages were randomly distributed across sequencing lanes to avoid experimental bias. Age-related changes in TCR beta repertoire diversity were measured in the study by deep sequencing normalized with unique cDNA molecular identifiers. Donors were grouped into four age groups: young (average approximately 16 years), middle-aged (39), aged (around 60) and long-lived (approximately 75). For two donors (one aged 18 to 30 and one aged 80 or older), the study analyzed two additional independent replicas of 1 million unique cDNA reads from the same blood draw. Overall study outcomes, separate from this receptor: Compared with the aged group, the long-lived group had more naive CD4+ T cells, fewer expanded clones and increased TCR diversity, suggesting age selection. As age increased, observed TCR beta diversity per million T cells dropped in a roughly linear way, and a significant reduction was already evident by age 40. Estimates of total diversity from one million sequenced T cells were regarded as lower bounds and underestimates. There was a strong correlation between observed TCR beta diversity and the percentage of naive T cells measured by flow cytometry. Donor CMV infection status was unknown, potentially confounding age-related changes in expanded clonotypes. Conclusive comparison of naive and antigen-experienced compartments was prevented by the profiling of bulk unsorted PBMCs.

From a lookup of the germline V gene (reference sequence), CDR1 and CDR2 are SEHNR and FQNEAQ. V ends up 3 bases short and J 2 bases short, with an unmatched junction base count of 0. From the cysteine through the phenylalanine, the CDR3 covers 13 amino acids. The read is trimmed to its CDR3 DNA, 39 bases read in frame from base 1. Receptor amplification or capture employed 5' RACE. The run used an Illumina HiSeq 2500. The second PCR ran for about 6 to 11 cycles and used a J-beta primer mix along with a sample-barcoded 5' primer. A unique molecular identifier was introduced onto each TCR beta cDNA molecule by a template-switch 5' adaptor carrying 12 random nucleotides. Each sample yielded at least 3 million CDR3-containing paired-end reads. All of the RNA was converted into first-strand cDNA using the Mint cDNA synthesis kit, with a TRBC-specific oligonucleotide serving as the primer. Following uracil-DNA glycosylase treatment, a first 18-cycle PCR with universal primers M1SS and BC2_uni_R was performed on all cDNA. The original methods were these. Each sample was normalized by randomly selecting 1 million high-quality reads, each carrying a distinct molecular identifier. Reads with shared molecular identifiers were discarded instead of being binned into consensus sequences. MiTCR, run with a Q25 quality threshold and the strictest error-elimination algorithm, handled CDR3 identification, clonotype clustering and error correction. A nonparametric unseen species model using Euler transformation provided a lower-bound estimate of total TCR beta diversity. TCRdb applied fastp at Q25 and MiXCR to the public reads, then kept only in-frame beta chains. Each entry merges the rows of one CDR3 protein and shows their most common DNA and genes. In this record, the V and J calls reflect TCRdb's handling and not the investigators' own analysis. The sample yields roughly 1.5 million distinct CDR3 sequences; 35% to 45% were counted once. Of the sample, approximately 4.1% is held by the ten largest clones.

The donors were a few dozen Caucasian individuals from Russia, aged roughly 6 to 100 years, who were systemically healthy. Each donor gave ten milliliters of peripheral blood, drawn into EDTA-treated Vacutainer tubes. Ficoll-Paque density-gradient centrifugation was used to isolate PBMCs, with at least 6 million per sample. Total RNA was extracted from PBMCs with Trizol reagent, with at least 6 micrograms obtained per sample. For every donor, flow cytometry on a PBMC aliquot measured the percentage of naive CD45RAhigh/CD27high T cells. This clonotype was found many times. The antigen it recognizes is unknown. The record has no base qualities; no much larger clone is one base away.

The sample consisted of blood. In this chain, TRBV7-9 is recombined with TRBJ2-7; 8 central nucleotides agree with TRBD1. This receptor was identified in a woman aged 18-29 years in good health. CDR3 sequence: CASSLTGAYEQYF. The sequence in DNA is TGTGCCAGCAGCTTGACAGGGGCCTACGAGCAGTACTTC.